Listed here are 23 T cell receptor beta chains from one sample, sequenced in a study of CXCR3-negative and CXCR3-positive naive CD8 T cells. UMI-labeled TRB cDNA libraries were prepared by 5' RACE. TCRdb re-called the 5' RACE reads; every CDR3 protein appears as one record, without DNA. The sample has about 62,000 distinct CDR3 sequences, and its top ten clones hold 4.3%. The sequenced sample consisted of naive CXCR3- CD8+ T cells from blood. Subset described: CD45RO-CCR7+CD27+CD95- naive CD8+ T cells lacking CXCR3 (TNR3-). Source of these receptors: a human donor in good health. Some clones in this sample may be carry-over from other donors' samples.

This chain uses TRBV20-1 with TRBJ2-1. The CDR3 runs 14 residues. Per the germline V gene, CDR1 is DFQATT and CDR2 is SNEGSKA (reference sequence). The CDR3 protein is CSARRESSYNEQFF.

The CDR3 loop is CASSIRPWDSPLHF. This chain joins TRBV27 and TRBJ1-6. This CDR3 has 14 amino acids. Germline V gene data show CDR1 as MNHEY and CDR2 as SMNVEV (reference sequence).

CDR3: CASSGYNEQFF. The chain employs TRBV27 and TRBJ2-1. This CDR3 spans 11 amino acids. In germline, CDR1 is MNHEY, CDR2 SMNVEV (reference sequence).

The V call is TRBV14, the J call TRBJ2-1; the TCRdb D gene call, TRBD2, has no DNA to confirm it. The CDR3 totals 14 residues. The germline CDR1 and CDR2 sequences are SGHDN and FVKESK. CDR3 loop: CASSPRGALNEQFF.

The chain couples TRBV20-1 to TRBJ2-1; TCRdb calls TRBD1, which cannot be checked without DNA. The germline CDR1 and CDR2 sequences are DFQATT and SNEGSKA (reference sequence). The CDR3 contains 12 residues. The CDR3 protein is CSAGGPYNEQFF.

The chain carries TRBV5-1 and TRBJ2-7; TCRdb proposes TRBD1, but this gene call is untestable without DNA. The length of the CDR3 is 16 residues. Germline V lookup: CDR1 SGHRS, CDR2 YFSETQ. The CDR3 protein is CASSQSPGQGSYEQYF.

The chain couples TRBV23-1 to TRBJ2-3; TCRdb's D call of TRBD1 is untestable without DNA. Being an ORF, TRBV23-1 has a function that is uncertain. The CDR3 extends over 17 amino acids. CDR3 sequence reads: CASSHTPKDQLFDTQYF.

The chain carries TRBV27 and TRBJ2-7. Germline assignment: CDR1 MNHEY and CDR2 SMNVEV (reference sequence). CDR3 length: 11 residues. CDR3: CASSTTYEQYF.

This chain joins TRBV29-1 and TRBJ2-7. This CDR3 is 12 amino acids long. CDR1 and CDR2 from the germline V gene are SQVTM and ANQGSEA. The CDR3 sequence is CSVEDNHYEQYF.

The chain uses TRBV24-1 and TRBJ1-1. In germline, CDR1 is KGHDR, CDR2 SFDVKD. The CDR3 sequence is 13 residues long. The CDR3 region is CATRDGMNTEAFF.

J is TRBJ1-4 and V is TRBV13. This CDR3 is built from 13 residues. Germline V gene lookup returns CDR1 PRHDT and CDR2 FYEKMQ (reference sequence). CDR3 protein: CASSLADRERLFF.

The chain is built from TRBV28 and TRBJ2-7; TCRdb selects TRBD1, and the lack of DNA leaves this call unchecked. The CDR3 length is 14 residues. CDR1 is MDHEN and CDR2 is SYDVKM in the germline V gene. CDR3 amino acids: CASSFLGGLYEQYF.

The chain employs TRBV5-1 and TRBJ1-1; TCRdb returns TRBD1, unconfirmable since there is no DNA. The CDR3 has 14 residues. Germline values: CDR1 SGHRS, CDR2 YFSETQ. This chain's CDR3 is CASSLSGSHTEAFF.

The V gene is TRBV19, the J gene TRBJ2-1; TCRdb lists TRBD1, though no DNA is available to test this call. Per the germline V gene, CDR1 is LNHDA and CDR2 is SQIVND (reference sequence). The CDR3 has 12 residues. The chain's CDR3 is CASSIWGNEQFF.

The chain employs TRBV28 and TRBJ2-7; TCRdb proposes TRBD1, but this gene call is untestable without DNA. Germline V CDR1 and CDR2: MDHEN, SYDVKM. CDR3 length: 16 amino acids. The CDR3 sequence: CASSINSQGAFYEQYF.

The CDR3 loop is CASSPRVGALSYEQYF. The V gene is TRBV28, the J gene TRBJ2-7; TCRdb returns TRBD1, unconfirmable since there is no DNA. The germline V gene has CDR1 MDHEN and CDR2 SYDVKM. There are 16 residues in the CDR3.

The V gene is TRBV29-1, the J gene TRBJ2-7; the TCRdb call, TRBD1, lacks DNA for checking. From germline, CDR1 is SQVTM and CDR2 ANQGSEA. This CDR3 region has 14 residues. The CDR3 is CSVWSDRGAYEQYF.

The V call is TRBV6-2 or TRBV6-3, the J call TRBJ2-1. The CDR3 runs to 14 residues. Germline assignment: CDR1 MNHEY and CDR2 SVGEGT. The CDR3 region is CASTFGSSYNEQFF.

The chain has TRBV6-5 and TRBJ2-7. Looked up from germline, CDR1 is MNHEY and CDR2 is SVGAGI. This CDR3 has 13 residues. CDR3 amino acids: CASSYVGGYEQYF.

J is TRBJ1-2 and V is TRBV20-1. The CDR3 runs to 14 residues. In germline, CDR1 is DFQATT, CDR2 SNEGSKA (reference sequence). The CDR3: CSARVNLASYGYTF.

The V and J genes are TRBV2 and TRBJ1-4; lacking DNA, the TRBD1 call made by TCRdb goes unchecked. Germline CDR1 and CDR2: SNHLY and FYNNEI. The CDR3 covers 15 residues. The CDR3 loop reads CASSVFGGRGEKLFF. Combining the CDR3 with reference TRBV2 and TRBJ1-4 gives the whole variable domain EPEVTQTPSHQVTQMGQEVILRCVPISNHLYFYWYRQILGQKVEFLVSFYNNEISEKSEIFDDQFSVERPDGSNFTLKIRSTKLEDSAMYFCASSVFGGRGEKLFFGSGTQLSVL.

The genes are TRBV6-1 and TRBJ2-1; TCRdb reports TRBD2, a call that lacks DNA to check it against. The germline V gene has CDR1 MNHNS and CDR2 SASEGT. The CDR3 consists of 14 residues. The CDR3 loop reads CASSRGGSYNEQFF.

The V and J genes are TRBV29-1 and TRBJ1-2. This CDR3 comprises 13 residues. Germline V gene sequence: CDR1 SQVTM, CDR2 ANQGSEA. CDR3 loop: CSVEGGSNYGYTF.